This T cell receptor (beta chain) was identified during a study of T cells after yellow fever vaccination. Study summary: Fractions with few cells were prepared using SMART-Seq v4 Ultra Low Input. Findings and limits, study-wide: The bulk population could contribute abundant contaminating clonotypes to FACS-sorted repertoires. Most primary-vaccination clones recurred post-booster (approximately 95% CD4, 85% to 90% CD8).

Generation of TCR cDNA used 5'RACE template switching (which added a universal primer site and UMIs). TCRdb itself ran the 5' RACE reads through MiXCR, one entry per CDR3 protein. Here the sample spans approximately 510,000 distinct CDR3 sequences, around a fifth being singletons. Note on this clonotype: The antigen remains undetermined.

The specimen was PBMCs, collected roughly 23 days after the first yellow fever vaccination. The source of this sequence is a young man who received the YFV17D yellow fever vaccine.

The CDR3, as DNA: TGTGCCAGCAGCCAAGAGCAAGAAGCTTTCTTT. It encodes CASSQEQEAFF. The rearrangement joins TRBV14 to TRBJ1-1; D uncertain. The germline CDR1 and CDR2 sequences are SGHDN and FVKESK. CDR3 length: 11 amino acids. Deletions cut 0 bases from V and 8 bases from J, with 4 bases between.